This T cell receptor beta chain stems from a study of shared clonotypes between healthy human individuals (dated by TCRdb to 2019 to 2021). Regarding the research as a whole: The cohort included a few men and a couple of women between 18 and 49 years of age. To estimate repertoire size and how much clonotype sharing occurs between individuals, the study deeply sequenced the blood TCR repertoires of roughly 5 healthy adults. To increase sequencing depth and limit assay-specific biases, different laboratories used diverse techniques to prepare libraries and sequence TCR repertoires. Leukapheresis yielded between about 0.85 and 10 billion PBMCs per donor. Overall study results and their limits: Pairwise subsampling indicated that sequencing depth was expected to affect the degree of clonotype sharing among donors. Because the study included a small number of donors, the genetic and exposure-history diversity represented was limited. Sampling was limited to blood, and TCR repertoires in tissue likely differ from TCR repertoires in blood.

Using the deep immunoSEQ assay, multiplex PCR amplified TCR CDR3 regions from genomic DNA. For each cell subset, the extracted genomic DNA was distributed evenly across all wells of several immunoSEQ 96-well plates, and each plate served as one replicate. For unsorted PBMC, roughly 330 ng genomic DNA, equal to 30,000 or so T cell genomes, was loaded into each replicate PCR. Unsorted PBMC genomic DNA was sequenced across ten immunoSEQ deep assay plates. Purified libraries were measured with a Qubit 3.0 fluorometer, size-checked on a Bioanalyzer 2100, and measured again with the KAPA Library Quantification kit. Every immunoSEQ 96-well plate was sequenced on a dedicated single-read 150-cycle Illumina NextSeq 550 flow cell. In the paper's pipeline: Because the immunoSEQ output held only junctional sequences and lacked quality scores, the filtering could not match the filtering applied to full-length reads. Sequences were annotated with PyIR, a Python wrapper for IgBLAST v1.9, using IMGT germline references to assign V/J genes and CDR3. Any read was removed if the V/J assignment was weak (E-value above 1e-6), the CDR3 was missing, or the read contained stop codons, out-of-frame junctions, or ambiguous translated residues. A V3J clonotype was defined by an identical inferred V gene, J gene, and CDR3 amino acid sequence. Percentage overlap between repertoires was computed as shared unique clonotypes divided by the size of the smaller repertoire. Repertoire richness was assessed with RTK rarefaction, the Chao1 estimator, and Recon v2.1 estimates of unobserved clonotypes. Not all clones reach the TCRdb copy of this immuneACCESS table, which keeps in-frame sequences only. Checked studies attribute under half of the gap to unresolved V genes and leave the rest unexplained. V and J calls and clone size are those listed in that table; D and trimming were worked out from the DNA. This sample has some 500,000 clones in its table, and roughly 85% of those were observed once. About an eighth of the sample comes from the top ten.

Concerning this clone: Its binding antigen is unknown. The sample holds no much larger clone one base away, and base qualities are not on file.

Donors were healthy HIV-negative adults with no recently reported acute infections or vaccinations. Every donor was a Caucasian adult living in Nashville, Tennessee, USA. For unsorted samples, tens of millions of PBMCs were counted, and genomic DNA was extracted using the QIAamp DNA Blood Mini kit. Blood was collected by leukapheresis, and PBMCs were isolated by Ficoll-Histopaque density gradient centrifugation and then cryopreserved in liquid nitrogen vapor phase. V is reduced by 4 bases and J by 4 bases, leaving a spacing of 8 bases between them. CDR1 and CDR2 are drawn from the germline V gene (reference sequence): SGHNT, YYREEE. The CDR3 has 12 amino acids, counting the end cysteine and phenylalanine. The sequence is cut down to CDR3 DNA, 36 bases in frame from base 1.

The sequence joins TRBV5-4 to TRBJ1-2, and TRBD1 may be the D gene, going by 5 matching bases. The origin of this receptor is a woman between 40 and 50 years old in good health. Some clones in this sample may be carry-over from other donors' samples. Sequenced input: PBMCs. Here is the DNA: TGTGCCAGCAGCGAAGACAGCTATGGCTACACCTTC. Its protein is CASSEDSYGYTF.